Presented here are 15 T cell receptor beta chains from one specimen sequenced in a study of blood T cell repertoires in COVID-19. Sequenced by immunoSEQ multiplex PCR; TCRdb stores in-frame clones only, minus some. The sample includes roughly 250,000 clones, 80% to 90% of them seen just once. Sequencing was performed on peripheral blood. The receptors were gathered from a woman in her twenties or thirties with COVID-19, enrolled during active disease.

The DNA of the CDR3 is TGTGCCAGCAGGGACAACTACGAGCAGTACTTC. Encoded protein: CASRDNYEQYF. The chain carries TRBV6-5 and TRBJ2-7, with D possibly matching TRBD1 (5 bases). The CDR3 covers 11 residues. The germline V and J ends were trimmed by 6 bases and 3 bases, with 6 bases remaining between them. Per germline, CDR1 MNHEY and CDR2 SVGAGI.

CDR3: CASSLLRDRDLNYGYTF. The CDR3 DNA follows: TGTGCCAGCAGCCTTCTTAGGGACAGGGATCTGAACTATGGCTACACCTTC. This chain links TRBV5-6 with TRBJ1-2, with TRBD1 matching 9 bases. The junction had 12 bases not matched to a gene; V was cut back by 4 bases and J by 2 bases. The CDR3 covers 17 residues. CDR1 and CDR2 (germline): SGHDT, YYEEEE.

The J gene is TRBJ2-7, the V gene TRBV21-1; the table's D call, TRBD1, was not checked against the DNA. TRBV21-1 is a pseudogene locus. The CDR3 sequence is 13 residues long. The CDR3: CARVKDSTYEQYF. DNA for the CDR3: TGTGCCAGGGTTAAGGACAGTACCTACGAGCAGTACTTC.

Only one count was recorded for this clone. The V gene is TRBV27, the J gene TRBJ1-5; D is undetermined. The germline V gene has CDR1 MNHEY and CDR2 SMNVEV (reference sequence). V lost 3 bases, J lost 1 base, and 13 bases lay in between. This CDR3 region has 16 residues. The CDR3 loop is CASSLKVPGSNQPQHF. CDR3 in DNA: TGTGCCAGCAGTTTGAAGGTCCCGGGGAGCAATCAGCCCCAGCATTTT.

The CDR3 DNA reads as TGTGCCAGCAGTTACTCTCTATCTGGAAACACCATATATTTT. Its protein is CASSYSLSGNTIYF. V and J are TRBV6-5 and TRBJ1-3; D is uncertain. Germline CDR1 and CDR2: MNHEY and SVGAGI. The CDR3 runs 14 residues. V lost 0 bases and J lost 1, with 4 bases in between.

The V gene is TRBV6-5, the J gene TRBJ1-4, with D possibly TRBD1 on 5 matching bases. Trimming took off 5 bases at V and 2 bases at J, with 9 bases between the two ends. The CDR3 has 14 residues. CDR1 is MNHEY, CDR2 SVGAGI, per germline. CDR3 bases: TGTGCCAGCAGTCCAGGGCCGACTAATGAAAAACTGTTTTTT. Protein product: CASSPGPTNEKLFF.

The J gene is TRBJ1-2, the V gene TRBV7-9; D remains unclear. CDR3 length equals 14 residues. Trimming shortened V by 5 bases and J by 0 bases, and 10 bases separated the two germline ends. Germline CDR1 reads SEHNR; CDR2 reads FQNEAQ (reference sequence). CDR3 DNA sequence: TGTGCCAGCAGCCCCGTCTTAGCTAACTATGGCTACACCTTC. It specifies CASSPVLANYGYTF.

The V and J genes are TRBV6-5 and TRBJ2-5; D possibly corresponds to TRBD1 (7 bases). V lost 2 bases and J 0 bases, leaving 10 bases between the germline ends. There are 15 residues in the CDR3. Germline-derived CDR1 and CDR2 are MNHEY and SVGAGI. The CDR3 nucleotides are TGTGCCAGCAGTTACGCGGGACAGTACCAAGAGACCCAGTACTTC. As protein: CASSYAGQYQETQYF.

This chain joins TRBV11-2 and TRBJ2-5, with D maybe TRBD2 (6 bases). Between the trimmed V and J ends, which lost 0 bases and 2 bases, there was a span of 16 bases. This CDR3 has 17 residues. The germline V gene has CDR1 SGHAT and CDR2 FQNNGV. Written as DNA, the CDR3 is TGTGCCAGCAGCTTAGACCCCTTGGGGAGGAGGCAAGAGACCCAGTACTTC. Translating it yields CASSLDPLGRRQETQYF.

This rearrangement joins TRBV6-5 to TRBJ1-5; 10 bases match TRBD1. Trimming at V came to 6 bases and at J to 5 bases, leaving 7 bases not matched to a gene. Germline CDR1 is MNHEY and CDR2 is SVGAGI. The CDR3 sequence is 15 residues long. Here the CDR3 reads CASRGDRGGDQPQHF. Here the CDR3 DNA reads TGTGCCAGCAGGGGGGACAGGGGCGGTGATCAGCCCCAGCATTTT.

The V gene is TRBV5-1, the J gene TRBJ2-3, with 9 nucleotides matching TRBD2. The J segment lost 5 bases and the V segment lost 2 bases, leaving 6 bases of the junction unmatched. The CDR3 extends over 15 amino acids. Germline V gene data show CDR1 as SGHRS and CDR2 as YFSETQ. The CDR3 DNA reads TGCGCCAGCAGCTTTTCAGCGGGGGGAAAAGATACGCAGTATTTT. Protein product: CASSFSAGGKDTQYF.

This clone was counted once. The chain uses TRBV5-5 and TRBJ2-1, with no clear D. Deletions cut 4 bases from V and 6 bases from J, with 8 bases between. CDR3 length equals 12 residues. Germline V CDR1 and CDR2: SGHKS, YYEKEE (reference sequence). This CDR3 reads CASSPEVNEQFF. The CDR3 coding sequence is TGTGCCAGCAGCCCCGAGGTCAATGAGCAGTTCTTC.

The chain combines TRBV16 with TRBJ1-6; weak D call: TRBD1 (5 bases). The CDR3 loop spans 16 amino acids. Deletions cut 0 bases from V and 4 bases from J, with 10 bases between. CDR1 is KGHSY and CDR2 is FQNENV in the germline V gene. CDR3 protein: CASSQSQGRYNSPLHF. The CDR3 DNA reads TGTGCCAGCAGCCAATCGCAGGGCAGATATAATTCACCCCTCCACTTT. Full variable domain (rest looked up from reference TRBV16 and TRBJ1-6): GEEVAQTPKHLVRGEGQKAKLYCAPIKGHSYVFWYQQVLKNEFKFLISFQNENVFDETGMPKERFSAKCLPNSPCSLEIQATKLEDSAVYFCASSQSQGRYNSPLHFGNGTRLTVT.

The chain links TRBV24-1 to TRBJ2-1; 9 bases line up with TRBD2. The germline V gene has CDR1 KGHDR and CDR2 SFDVKD. Trimming at V came to 6 bases and at J to 7 bases, leaving 6 bases not matched to a gene. CDR3 length: 14 residues. CDR3 sequence reads: CATSMAGGQNEQFF. CDR3 nucleotide sequence: TGTGCCACCAGTATGGCGGGGGGGCAGAATGAGCAGTTCTTC.

V is TRBV2 and J is TRBJ2-3; TRBD2 matches 11 bases. The CDR3 is 14 residues long. Germline CDR1 is SNHLY and CDR2 is FYNNEI. The V gene end was trimmed by 7 bases and the J gene end by 3 bases; junction bases not matched to a gene: 3. The CDR3: CASKLAGETDTQYF. CDR3 coding DNA: TGTGCCAGCAAACTAGCGGGGGAGACAGATACGCAGTATTTT.